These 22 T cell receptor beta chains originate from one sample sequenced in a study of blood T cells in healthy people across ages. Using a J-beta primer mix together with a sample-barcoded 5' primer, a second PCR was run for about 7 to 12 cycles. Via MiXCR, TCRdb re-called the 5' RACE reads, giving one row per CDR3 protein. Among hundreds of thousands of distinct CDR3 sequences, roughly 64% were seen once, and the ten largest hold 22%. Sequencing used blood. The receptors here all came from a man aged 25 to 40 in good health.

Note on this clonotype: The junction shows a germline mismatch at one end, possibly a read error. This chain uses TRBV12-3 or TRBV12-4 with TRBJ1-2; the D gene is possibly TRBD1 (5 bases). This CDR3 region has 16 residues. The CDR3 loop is CASRGFDRAPWYGHTF. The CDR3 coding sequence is TGTGCCAGTAGGGGTTTCGATAGAGCTCCATGGTATGGCCACACCTTC.

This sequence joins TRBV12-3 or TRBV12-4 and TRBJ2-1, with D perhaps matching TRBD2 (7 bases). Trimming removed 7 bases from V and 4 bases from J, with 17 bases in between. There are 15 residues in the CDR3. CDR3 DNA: TGTGCCAGCATCTCGAGGGGGGGGCCTTACAATGAGCAGTTCTTC. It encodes CASISRGGPYNEQFF.

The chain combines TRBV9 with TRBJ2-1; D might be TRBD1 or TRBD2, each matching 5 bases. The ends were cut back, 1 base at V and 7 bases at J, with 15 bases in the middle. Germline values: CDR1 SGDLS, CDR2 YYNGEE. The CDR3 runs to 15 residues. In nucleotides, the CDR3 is TGTGCCAGCAGCGTATTCACGGGGCGAGGGAATGAGCAGTTCTTC. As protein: CASSVFTGRGNEQFF.

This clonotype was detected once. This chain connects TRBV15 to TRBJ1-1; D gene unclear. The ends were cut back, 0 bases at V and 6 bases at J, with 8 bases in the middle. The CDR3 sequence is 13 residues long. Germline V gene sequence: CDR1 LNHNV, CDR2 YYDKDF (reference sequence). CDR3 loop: CATSRDLRAEAFF. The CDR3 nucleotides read TGTGCCACCAGCAGAGATCTAAGAGCTGAAGCTTTCTTT.

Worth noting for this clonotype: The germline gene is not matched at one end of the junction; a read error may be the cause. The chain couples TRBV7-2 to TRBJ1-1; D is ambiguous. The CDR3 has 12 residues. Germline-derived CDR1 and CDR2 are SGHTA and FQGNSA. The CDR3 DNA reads TGCGCCAGCAGCTGTTTGAACACTGAAGCTTTCTTT. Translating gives CASSCLNTEAFF.

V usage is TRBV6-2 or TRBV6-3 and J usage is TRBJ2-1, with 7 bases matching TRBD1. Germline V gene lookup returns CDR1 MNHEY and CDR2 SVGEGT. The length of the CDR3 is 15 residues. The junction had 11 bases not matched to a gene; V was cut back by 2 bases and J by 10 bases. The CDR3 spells CASSYARQGSREQFF. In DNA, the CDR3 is TGTGCCAGCAGTTACGCGAGACAGGGAAGTCGAGAGCAGTTCTTC.

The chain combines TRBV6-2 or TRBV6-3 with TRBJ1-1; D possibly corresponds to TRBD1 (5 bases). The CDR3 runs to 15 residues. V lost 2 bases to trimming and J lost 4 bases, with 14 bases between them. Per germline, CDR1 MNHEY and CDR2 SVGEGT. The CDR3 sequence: CASSYLGGYGTEAFF. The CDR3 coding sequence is TGTGCCAGCAGTTACCTCGGGGGATACGGCACTGAAGCTTTCTTT.

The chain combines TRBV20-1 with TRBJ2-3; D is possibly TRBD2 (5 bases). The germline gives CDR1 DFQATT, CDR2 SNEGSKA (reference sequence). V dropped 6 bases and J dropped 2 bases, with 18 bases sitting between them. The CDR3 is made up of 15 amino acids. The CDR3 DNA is TGCAGTGCCTCCGGGGTGGCCGGGATCACAGATACGCAGTATTTT. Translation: CSASGVAGITDTQYF.

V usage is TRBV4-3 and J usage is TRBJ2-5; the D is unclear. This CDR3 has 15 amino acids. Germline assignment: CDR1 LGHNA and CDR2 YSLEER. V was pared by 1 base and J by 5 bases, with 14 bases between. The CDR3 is CASSQGFYLGETQYF. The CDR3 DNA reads TGCGCCAGCAGCCAAGGATTCTACCTTGGGGAGACCCAGTACTTC.

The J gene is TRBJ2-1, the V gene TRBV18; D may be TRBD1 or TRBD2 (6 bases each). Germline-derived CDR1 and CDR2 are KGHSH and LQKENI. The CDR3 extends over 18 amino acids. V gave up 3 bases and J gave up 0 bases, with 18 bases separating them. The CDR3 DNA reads TGTGCCAGCTCACCGCGGGACAAAAGATGGGGCTCCTACAATGAGCAGTTCTTC. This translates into CASSPRDKRWGSYNEQFF.

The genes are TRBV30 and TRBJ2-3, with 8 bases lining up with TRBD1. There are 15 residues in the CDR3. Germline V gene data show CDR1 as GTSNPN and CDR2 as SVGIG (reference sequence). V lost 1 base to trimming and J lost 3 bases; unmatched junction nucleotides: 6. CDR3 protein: CAWSGGQGATDTQYF. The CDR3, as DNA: TGTGCCTGGAGTGGCGGGCAGGGGGCTACAGATACGCAGTATTTT.

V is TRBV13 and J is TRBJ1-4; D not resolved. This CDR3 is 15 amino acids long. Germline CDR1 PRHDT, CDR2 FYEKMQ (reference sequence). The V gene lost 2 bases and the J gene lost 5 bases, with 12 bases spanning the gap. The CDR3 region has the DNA TGTGCCAGCAGCTTAAGTTCAGTGAGGAATGAAAAACTGTTTTTT. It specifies CASSLSSVRNEKLFF.

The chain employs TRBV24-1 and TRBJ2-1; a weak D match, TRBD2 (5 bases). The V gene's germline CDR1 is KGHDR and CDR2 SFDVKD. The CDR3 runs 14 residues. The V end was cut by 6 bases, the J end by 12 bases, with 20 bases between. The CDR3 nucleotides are TGTGCCACCAGTACGGGGAGATTACACAATAGGCAGTTCTTC. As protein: CATSTGRLHNRQFF.

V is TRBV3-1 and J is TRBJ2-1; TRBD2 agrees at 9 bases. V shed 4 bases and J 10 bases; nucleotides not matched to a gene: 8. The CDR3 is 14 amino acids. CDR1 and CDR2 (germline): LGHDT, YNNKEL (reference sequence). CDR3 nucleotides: TGTGCCAGCAGCCGAACGGGACTAGCCTACGAGCAGTTCTTC. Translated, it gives CASSRTGLAYEQFF.

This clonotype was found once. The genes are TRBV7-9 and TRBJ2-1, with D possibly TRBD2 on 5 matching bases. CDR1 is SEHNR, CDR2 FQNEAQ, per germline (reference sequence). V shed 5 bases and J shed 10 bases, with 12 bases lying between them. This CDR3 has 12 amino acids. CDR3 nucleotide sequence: TGTGCCAGCAGCCCCGAACAGCGGGAGCAGTTCTTC. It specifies CASSPEQREQFF.

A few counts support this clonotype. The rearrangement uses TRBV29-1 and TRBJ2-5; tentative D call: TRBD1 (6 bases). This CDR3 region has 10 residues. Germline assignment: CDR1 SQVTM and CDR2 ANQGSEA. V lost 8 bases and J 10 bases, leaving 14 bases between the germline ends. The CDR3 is CSMKQGIQYF. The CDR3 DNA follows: TGCAGCATGAAACAGGGAATCCAGTACTTC.

As DNA, the CDR3 is TGCAGCGTCCAGGTCGCCCCTGGGGCCAACGTCCTGACTTTC. Translation gives CSVQVAPGANVLTF. V usage is TRBV29-1 and J usage is TRBJ2-6; D unclear. There are 14 residues in the CDR3. Germline-derived CDR1 and CDR2 are SQVTM and ANQGSEA. V was shortened by 6 bases and J by 2 bases, with 11 bases between the two germline ends.

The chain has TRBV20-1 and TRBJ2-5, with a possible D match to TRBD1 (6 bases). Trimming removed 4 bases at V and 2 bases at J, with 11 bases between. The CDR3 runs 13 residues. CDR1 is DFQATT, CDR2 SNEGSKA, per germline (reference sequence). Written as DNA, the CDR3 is TGCAGTGCTATTGGGGGCTTGCAAGAGACCCAGTACTTC. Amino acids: CSAIGGLQETQYF.

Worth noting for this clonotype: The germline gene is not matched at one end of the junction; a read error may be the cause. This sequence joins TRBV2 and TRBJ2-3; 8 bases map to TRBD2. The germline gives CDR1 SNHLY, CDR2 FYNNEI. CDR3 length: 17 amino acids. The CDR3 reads CASSSSWAGGLTDTQYF. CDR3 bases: TGTGCCAGCAGCTCCTCTTGGGCGGGGGGACTCACAGACACGCAGTATTTT. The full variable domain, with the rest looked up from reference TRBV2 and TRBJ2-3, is EPEVTQTPSHQVTQMGQEVILRCVPISNHLYFYWYRQILGQKVEFLVSFYNNEISEKSEIFDDQFSVERPDGSNFTLKIRSTKLEDSAMYFCASSSSWAGGLTDTQYFGPGTRLTVL.

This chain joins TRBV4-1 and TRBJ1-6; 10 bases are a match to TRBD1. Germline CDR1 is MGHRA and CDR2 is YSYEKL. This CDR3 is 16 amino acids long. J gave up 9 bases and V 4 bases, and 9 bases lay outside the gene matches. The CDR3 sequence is CASSREDRGLGSPLHF. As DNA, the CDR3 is TGCGCCAGCAGCCGCGAAGACAGGGGGCTGGGTTCACCCCTCCACTTT.

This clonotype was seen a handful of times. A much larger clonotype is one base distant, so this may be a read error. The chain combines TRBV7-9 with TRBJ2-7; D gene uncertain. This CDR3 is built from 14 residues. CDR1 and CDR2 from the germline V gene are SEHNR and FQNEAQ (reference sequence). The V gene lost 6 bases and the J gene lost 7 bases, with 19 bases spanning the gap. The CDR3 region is CASSPPGSNNEQYF. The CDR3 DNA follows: TGTGCCAGCAGTCCGCCGGGTTCTAACAATGAGCAGTACTTC.

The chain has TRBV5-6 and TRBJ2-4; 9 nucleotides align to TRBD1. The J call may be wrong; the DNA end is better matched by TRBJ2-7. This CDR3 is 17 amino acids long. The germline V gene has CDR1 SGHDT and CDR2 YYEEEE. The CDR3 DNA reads TGTGCCAGCAGCGAGGCCGCCCCGGGACAGGGAACCTACGAGCAGTACTTC. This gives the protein CASSEAAPGQGTYEQYF.